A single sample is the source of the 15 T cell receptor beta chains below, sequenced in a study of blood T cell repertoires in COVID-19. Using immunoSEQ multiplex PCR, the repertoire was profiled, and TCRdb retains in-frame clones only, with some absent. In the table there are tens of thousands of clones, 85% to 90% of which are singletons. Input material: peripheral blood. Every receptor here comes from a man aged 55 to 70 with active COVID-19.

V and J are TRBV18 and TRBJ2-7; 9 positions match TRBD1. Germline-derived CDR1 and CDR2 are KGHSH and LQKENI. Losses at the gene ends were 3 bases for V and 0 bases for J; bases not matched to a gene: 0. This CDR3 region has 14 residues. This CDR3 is CASSPGQGSYEQYF. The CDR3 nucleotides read TGTGCCAGCTCACCGGGACAGGGCTCCTACGAGCAGTACTTC. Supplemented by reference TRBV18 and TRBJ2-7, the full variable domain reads NAGVMQNPRHLVRRRGQEARLRCSPMKGHSHVYWYRQLPEEGLKFMVYLQKENIIDESGMPKERFSAEFPKEGPSILRIQQVVRGDSAAYFCASSPGQGSYEQYFGPGTRLTVT.

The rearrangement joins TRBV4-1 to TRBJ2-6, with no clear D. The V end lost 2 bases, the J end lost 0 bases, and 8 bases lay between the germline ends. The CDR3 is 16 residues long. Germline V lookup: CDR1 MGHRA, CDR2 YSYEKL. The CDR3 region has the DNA TGCGCCAGCAGCCAACAATCAGGCTCTGGGGCCAACGTCCTGACTTTC. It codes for CASSQQSGSGANVLTF.

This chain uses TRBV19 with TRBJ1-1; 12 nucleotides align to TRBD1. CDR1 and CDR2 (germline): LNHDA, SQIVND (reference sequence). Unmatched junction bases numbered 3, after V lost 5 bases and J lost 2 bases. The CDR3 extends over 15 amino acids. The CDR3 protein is CASSLGTGGNTEAFF. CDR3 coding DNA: TGTGCCAGTAGTCTCGGGACAGGGGGCAACACTGAAGCTTTCTTT.

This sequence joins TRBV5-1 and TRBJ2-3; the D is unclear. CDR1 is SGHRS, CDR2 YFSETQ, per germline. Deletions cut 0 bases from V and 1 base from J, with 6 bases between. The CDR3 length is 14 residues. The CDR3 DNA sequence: TGCGCCAGCAGCTTGGATGGGCGCACAGATACGCAGTATTTT. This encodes CASSLDGRTDTQYF.

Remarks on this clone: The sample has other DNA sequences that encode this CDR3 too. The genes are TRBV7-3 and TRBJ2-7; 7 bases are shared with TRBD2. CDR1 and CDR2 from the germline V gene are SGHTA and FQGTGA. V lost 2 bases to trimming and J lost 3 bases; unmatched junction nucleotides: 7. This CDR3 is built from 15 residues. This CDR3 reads CASSLLAGVGYEQYF. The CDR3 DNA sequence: TGTGCCAGCAGCTTACTGGCGGGAGTTGGCTACGAGCAGTACTTC.

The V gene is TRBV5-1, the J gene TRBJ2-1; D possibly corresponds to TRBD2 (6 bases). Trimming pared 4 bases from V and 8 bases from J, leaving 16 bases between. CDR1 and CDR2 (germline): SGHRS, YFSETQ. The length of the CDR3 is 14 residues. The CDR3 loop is CASSAGSSSDEQFF. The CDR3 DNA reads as TGCGCCAGCAGCGCGGGATCCTCGAGTGATGAGCAGTTCTTC.

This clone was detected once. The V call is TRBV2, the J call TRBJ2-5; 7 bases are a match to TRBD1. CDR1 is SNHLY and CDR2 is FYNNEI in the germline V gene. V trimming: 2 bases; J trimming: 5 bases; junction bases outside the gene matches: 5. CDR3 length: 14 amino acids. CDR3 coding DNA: TGTGCCAGCAGTGAACCCGACAGGGACGAGACCCAGTACTTC. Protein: CASSEPDRDETQYF.

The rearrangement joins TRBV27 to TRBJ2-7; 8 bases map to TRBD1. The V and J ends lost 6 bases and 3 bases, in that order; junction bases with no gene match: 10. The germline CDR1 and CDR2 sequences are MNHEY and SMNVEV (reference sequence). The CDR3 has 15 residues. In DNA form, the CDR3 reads TGTGCCAGCAGCTGGGGAATGGGACAGGTCTACGAGCAGTACTTC. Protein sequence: CASSWGMGQVYEQYF.

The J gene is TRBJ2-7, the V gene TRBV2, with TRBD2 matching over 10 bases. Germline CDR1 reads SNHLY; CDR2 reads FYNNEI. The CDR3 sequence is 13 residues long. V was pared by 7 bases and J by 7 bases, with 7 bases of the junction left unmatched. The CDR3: CASKLAGVGEQYF. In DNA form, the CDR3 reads TGTGCCAGCAAGCTAGCGGGAGTGGGGGAGCAGTACTTC.

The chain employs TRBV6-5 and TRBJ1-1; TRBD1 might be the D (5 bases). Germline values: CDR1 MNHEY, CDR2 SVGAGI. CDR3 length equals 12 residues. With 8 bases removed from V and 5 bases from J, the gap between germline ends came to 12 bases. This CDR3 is CASRSGGTEAFF. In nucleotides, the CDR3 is TGTGCCAGCCGAAGTGGGGGGACTGAAGCTTTCTTT.

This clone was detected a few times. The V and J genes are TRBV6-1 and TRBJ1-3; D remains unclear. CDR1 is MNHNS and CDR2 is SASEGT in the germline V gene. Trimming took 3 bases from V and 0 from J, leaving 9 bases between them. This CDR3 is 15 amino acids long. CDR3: CASSEAGRSGNTIYF. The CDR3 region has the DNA TGTGCCAGCAGTGAGGCAGGCCGCTCTGGAAACACCATATATTTT.

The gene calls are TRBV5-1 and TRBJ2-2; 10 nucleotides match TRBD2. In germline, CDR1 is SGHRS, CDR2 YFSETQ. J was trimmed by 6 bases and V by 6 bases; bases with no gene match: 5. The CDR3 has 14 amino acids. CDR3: CASKAGGVPGELFF. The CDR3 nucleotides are TGCGCCAGCAAAGCGGGAGGGGTACCCGGGGAGCTGTTTTTT.

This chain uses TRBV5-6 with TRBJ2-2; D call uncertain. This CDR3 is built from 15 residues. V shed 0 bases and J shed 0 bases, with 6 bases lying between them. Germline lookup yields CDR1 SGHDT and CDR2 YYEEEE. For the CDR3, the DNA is TGTGCCAGCAGCTTGGCCTTTACGAACACCGGGGAGCTGTTTTTT. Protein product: CASSLAFTNTGELFF.

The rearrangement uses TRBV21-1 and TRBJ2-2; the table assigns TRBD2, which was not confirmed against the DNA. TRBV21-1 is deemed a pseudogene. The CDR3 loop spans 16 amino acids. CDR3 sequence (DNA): TGTGCCAGCAGCAAAGGCCGGGTCCCGAACACCGGGGAGCTGTTTTTT. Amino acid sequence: CASSKGRVPNTGELFF.

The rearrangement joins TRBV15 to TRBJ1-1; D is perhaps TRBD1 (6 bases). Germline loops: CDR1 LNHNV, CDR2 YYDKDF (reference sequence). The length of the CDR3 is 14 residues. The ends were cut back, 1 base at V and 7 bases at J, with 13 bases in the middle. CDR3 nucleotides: TGTGCCACCAGCAGAGTCAGGGGCGGTGGTGAAGCTTTCTTT. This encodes CATSRVRGGGEAFF.